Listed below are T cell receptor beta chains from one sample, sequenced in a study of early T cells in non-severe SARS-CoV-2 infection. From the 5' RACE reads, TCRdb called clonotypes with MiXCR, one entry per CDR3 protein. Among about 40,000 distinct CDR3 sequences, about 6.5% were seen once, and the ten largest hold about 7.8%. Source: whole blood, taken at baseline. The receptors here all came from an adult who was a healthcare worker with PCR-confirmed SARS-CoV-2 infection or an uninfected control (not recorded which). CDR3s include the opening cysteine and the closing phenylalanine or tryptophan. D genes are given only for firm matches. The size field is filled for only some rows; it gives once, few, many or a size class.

DNA: TGTGCCAGCTCAACCCGGGACAGACAGCAAGAGACCCAGTACTTC; CDR3: CASSTRDRQQETQYF; D: TRBD1; V: TRBV18; size: many; J: TRBJ2-5
DNA: TGTGCCAGCAATGCCGGGACAGGGTTATATGGCTACACCTTC; CDR3: CASNAGTGLYGYTF; D: TRBD1; V: TRBV7-9; size: few; J: TRBJ1-2
DNA: TGTGCCAGCAGTTACCAAGACAGGGCCACTGAAGCTTTCTTT; CDR3: CASSYQDRATEAFF; D: TRBD1; V: TRBV6-6; size: NA; J: TRBJ1-1
DNA: TGTGCCAGCAGCTTAGATCCAGGGGGGATCAATCAGCCCCAGCATTTT; CDR3: CASSLDPGGINQPQHF; D: TRBD1; V: TRBV7-2; size: many; J: TRBJ1-5
DNA: TGTGCCAGCAGCTTAGTTTGGGGGGAAGAGCAGTTCTTC; CDR3: CASSLVWGEEQFF; D: NA; V: TRBV7-2; size: many; J: TRBJ2-1
DNA: TGCGCCAGCAGCTTGTTGCTAGCGGACACAGATACGCAGTATTTT; CDR3: CASSLLLADTDTQYF; D: TRBD2; V: TRBV5-1; size: few; J: TRBJ2-3
DNA: TGTGCCAGCAGCACTCAGTTGAGAGGCTCCTACAATGAGCAGTTCTTC; CDR3: CASSTQLRGSYNEQFF; D: NA; V: TRBV7-8; size: NA; J: TRBJ2-1
DNA: TGTGCCAGCAGCCAAGAGAGGGCGCGGGCCGGGGAGCTGTTTTTT; CDR3: CASSQERARAGELFF; D: NA; V: TRBV14; size: NA; J: TRBJ2-2
DNA: TGTGCCTGGAGTGATCGGGACAGGGCGTCTCCTAGCAATCAGCCCCAGCATTTT; CDR3: CAWSDRDRASPSNQPQHF; D: TRBD1; V: TRBV30; size: many; J: TRBJ1-5
DNA: TGTGCCAGCAGTGAACGGAGACAGGGAACCTACGAGCAGTACTTC; CDR3: CASSERRQGTYEQYF; D: TRBD1; V: TRBV2; size: many; J: TRBJ2-7
DNA: TGTGCCAGCAGTGAAGGGGGGACAGGCGGCGCCGGGGAGCTGTTTTTT; CDR3: CASSEGGTGGAGELFF; D: TRBD1; V: TRBV2; size: many; J: TRBJ2-2
DNA: TGCGCCAGCAGTCAACAGGGATATTATAATTCACCCCTCCACTTT; CDR3: CASSQQGYYNSPLHF; D: NA; V: TRBV23-1; size: many; J: TRBJ1-6
DNA: TGTGCCAGCAGCCGAGGGGCGGGGAGCACAGATACGCAGTATTTT; CDR3: CASSRGAGSTDTQYF; D: NA; V: TRBV7-6; size: many; J: TRBJ2-3
DNA: TGTGCCAGCGAGGACAGCGAATCCTACGAGCAGTACTTC; CDR3: CASEDSESYEQYF; D: NA; V: TRBV11-2; size: many; J: TRBJ2-7
DNA: TGTGCCTGGAGTGTGGGAGGGAACAATGAGCAGTTCTTC; CDR3: CAWSVGGNNEQFF; D: TRBD2; V: TRBV30; size: many; J: TRBJ2-1
DNA: TGTGCCAGCTCACCCCAGGGGGACACTGAAGCTTTCTTT; CDR3: CASSPQGDTEAFF; D: TRBD1; V: TRBV18; size: few; J: TRBJ1-1
DNA: TGTGCCAGCAGCTTAGGGGTAGCGGGGGGCGCCACGCAGTATTTT; CDR3: CASSLGVAGGATQYF; D: TRBD2; V: TRBV7-2; size: few; J: TRBJ2-3
DNA: TGTGCCAGCAGCTCGGCGTTAGATACGCAGTATTTT; CDR3: CASSSALDTQYF; D: NA; V: TRBV7-2; size: many; J: TRBJ2-3
DNA: TGTGCCAGCACCCTAGCCTTGGGGGGGGCGTCAGAAAACACCATATATTTT; CDR3: CASTLALGGASENTIYF; D: NA; V: TRBV7-9; size: many; J: TRBJ1-3
DNA: TGTGCCAGCAGTTTAATCGGGACAGGGAACACCGGGGAGCTGTTTTTT; CDR3: CASSLIGTGNTGELFF; D: TRBD1; V: TRBV28; size: few; J: TRBJ2-2
DNA: TGCGCCAGCAGCCCCGGACAGGGGAGTAGTGGTGAGCAGTTCTTC; CDR3: CASSPGQGSSGEQFF; D: TRBD1; V: TRBV5-1; size: few; J: TRBJ2-1
DNA: TGTGCCAGCAGCCTGGATAGCTACTACGAGCAGTACTTC; CDR3: CASSLDSYYEQYF; D: NA; V: TRBV7-8; size: few; J: TRBJ2-7
DNA: TGCAGTGCTAATCCTAGGACAGGGCGGCAGCCCCAGCATTTT; CDR3: CSANPRTGRQPQHF; D: TRBD1; V: TRBV20-1; size: many; J: TRBJ1-5
DNA: TGCAGTGCGAGGGGACTAGCGGGGACAGATACGCAGTATTTT; CDR3: CSARGLAGTDTQYF; D: TRBD2; V: TRBV20-1; size: NA; J: TRBJ2-3
DNA: TGTGCCAGCAGTTTTCTTGGCTACGAGCAGTACTTC; CDR3: CASSFLGYEQYF; D: NA; V: TRBV12-3/TRBV12-4; size: few; J: TRBJ2-7